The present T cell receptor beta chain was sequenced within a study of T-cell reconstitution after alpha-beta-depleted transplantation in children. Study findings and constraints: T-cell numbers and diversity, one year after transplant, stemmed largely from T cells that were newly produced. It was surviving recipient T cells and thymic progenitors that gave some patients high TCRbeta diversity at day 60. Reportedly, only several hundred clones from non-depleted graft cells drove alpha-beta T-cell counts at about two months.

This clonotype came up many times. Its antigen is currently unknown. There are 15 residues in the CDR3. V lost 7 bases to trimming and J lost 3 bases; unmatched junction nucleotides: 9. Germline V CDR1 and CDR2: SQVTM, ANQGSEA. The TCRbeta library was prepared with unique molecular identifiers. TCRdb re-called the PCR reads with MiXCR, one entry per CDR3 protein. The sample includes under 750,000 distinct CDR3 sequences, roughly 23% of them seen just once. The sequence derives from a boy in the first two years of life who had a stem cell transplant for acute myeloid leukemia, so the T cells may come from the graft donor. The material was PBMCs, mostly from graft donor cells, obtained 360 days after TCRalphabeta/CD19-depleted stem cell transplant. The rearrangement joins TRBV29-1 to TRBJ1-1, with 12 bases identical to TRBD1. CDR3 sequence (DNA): TGCAGCGCCTCCGGGACAGGGGGCTTCGACACTGAAGCTTTCTTT. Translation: CSASGTGGFDTEAFF.